This T cell receptor beta chain appears in the sequencing data of a study of vaccination and CD4 T cells after COVID-19. TCRdb ran MiXCR on the PCR reads and lists one entry per CDR3 protein. The data hold about 15,000 distinct CDR3 sequences, with about 70% observed a single time. Trimming removed 3 bases from V and 7 bases from J, with 13 bases in between. The V gene's germline CDR1 is LNHDA and CDR2 SQIVND (reference sequence). This CDR3 comprises 14 residues. The chain joins TRBV19 to TRBJ1-5, with D tentatively TRBD1 (6 bases). The sample here was CD4+ T cells from blood, taken after SARS-CoV-2 vaccination. The sequence was obtained from a human donor who had recovered from COVID-19. The CDR3 loop reads CASSILEDSQPQHF. CDR3 nucleotides: TGTGCCAGTAGTATTTTGGAGGACAGCCAGCCCCAGCATTTT.